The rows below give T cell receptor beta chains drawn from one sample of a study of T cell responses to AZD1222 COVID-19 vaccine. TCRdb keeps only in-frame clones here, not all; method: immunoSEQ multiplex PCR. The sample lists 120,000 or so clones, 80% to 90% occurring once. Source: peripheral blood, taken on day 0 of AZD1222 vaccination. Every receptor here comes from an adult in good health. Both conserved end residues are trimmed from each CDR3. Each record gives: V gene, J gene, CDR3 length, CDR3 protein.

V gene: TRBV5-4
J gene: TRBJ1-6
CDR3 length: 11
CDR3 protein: ASSLGTGSPLH

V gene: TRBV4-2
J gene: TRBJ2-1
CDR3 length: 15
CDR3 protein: ASSRMTGDSSYNEQF

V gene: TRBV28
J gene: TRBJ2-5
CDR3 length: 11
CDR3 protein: ASSFEGQETQY

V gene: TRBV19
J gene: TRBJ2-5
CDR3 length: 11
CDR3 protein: ASSIIHQETQY

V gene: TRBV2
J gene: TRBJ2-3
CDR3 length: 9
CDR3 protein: ASSAPGSTT

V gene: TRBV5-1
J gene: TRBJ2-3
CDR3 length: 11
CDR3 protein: ASSTWSTDTQY

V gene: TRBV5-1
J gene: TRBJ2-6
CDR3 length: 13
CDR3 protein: ASSSDGAGANVLT

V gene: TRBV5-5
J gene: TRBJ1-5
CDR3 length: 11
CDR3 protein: ASSLDGDQPQH

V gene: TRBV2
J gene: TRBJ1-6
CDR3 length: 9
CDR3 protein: ASTGNSPLH

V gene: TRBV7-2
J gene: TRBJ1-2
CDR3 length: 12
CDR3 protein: ASSLGGAMGGYT

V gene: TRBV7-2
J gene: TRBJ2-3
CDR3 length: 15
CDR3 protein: ASSLRGVAGSTDTQY

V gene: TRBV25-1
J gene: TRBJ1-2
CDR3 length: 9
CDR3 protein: ASSTGNGYT

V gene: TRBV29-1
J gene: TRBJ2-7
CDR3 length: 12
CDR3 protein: SVGSSHSSYEQY

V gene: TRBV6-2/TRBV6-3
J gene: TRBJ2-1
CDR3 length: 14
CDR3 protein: ASSHPGQANYNEQF

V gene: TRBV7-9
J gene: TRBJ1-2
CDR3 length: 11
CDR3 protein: ASSTPPGAGYT

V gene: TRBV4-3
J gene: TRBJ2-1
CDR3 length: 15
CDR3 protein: ASSPSPAGTIYNEQF

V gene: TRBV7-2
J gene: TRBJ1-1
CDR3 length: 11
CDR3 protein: ASSLTGITEAF

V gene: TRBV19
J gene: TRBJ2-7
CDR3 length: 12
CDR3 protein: ASSIRGESNEQY

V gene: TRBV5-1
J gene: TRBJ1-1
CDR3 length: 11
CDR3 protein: ASSLEGLGEAF

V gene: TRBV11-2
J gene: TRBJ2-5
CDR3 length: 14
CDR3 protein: ASSTAGTGGGGTQY

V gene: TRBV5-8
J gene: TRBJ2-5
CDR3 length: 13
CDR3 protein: ASSAGQHRQETQY

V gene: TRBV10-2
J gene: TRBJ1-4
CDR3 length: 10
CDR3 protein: ASSESFEKLF

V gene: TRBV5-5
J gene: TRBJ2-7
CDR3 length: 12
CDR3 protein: ASSTSGTYYEQY

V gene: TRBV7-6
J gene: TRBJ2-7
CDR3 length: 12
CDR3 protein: ASSLAPSSYEQY

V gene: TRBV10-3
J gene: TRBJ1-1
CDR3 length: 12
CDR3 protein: AIGQGNLGTEAF

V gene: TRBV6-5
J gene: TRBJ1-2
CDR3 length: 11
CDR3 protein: ASNLPDLNGYT

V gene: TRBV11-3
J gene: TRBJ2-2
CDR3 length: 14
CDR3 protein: ASSLGAEGITGELF

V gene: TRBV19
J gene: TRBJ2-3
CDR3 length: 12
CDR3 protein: ASNPGGWTDTQY

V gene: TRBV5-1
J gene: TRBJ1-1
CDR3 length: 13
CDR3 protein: ASSSSQGWNTEAF

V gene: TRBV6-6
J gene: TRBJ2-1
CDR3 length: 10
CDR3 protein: ASSPSRNEQF

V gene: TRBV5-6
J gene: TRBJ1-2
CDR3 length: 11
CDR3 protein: ASSSGQSYGYT